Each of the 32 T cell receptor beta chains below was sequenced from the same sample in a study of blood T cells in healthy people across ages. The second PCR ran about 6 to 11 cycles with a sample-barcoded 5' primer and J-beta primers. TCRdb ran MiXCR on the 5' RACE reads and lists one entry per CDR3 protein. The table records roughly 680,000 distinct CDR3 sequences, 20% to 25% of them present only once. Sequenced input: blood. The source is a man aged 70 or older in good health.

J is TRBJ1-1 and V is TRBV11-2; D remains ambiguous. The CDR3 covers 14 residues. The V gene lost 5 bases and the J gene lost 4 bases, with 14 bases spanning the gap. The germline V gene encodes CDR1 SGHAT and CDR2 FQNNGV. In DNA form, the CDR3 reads TGTGCCAGCAGCCTCGGGTCAGAACTCACTGAAGCTTTCTTT. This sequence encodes CASSLGSELTEAFF.

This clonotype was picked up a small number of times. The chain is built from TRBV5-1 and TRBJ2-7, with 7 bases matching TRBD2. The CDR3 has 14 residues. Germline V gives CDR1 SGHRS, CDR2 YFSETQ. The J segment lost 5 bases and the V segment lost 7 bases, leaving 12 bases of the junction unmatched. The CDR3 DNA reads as TGCGCCAGCCTTCCCACGGCGGGAGTAAACGAGCAGTACTTC. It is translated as CASLPTAGVNEQYF.

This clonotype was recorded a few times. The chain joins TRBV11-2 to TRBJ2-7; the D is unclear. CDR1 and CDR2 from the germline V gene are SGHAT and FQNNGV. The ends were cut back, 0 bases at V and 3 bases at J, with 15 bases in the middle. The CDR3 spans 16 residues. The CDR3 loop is CASSLDRRSWDYEQYF. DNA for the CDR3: TGTGCCAGCAGCTTAGATCGTCGTAGCTGGGACTACGAGCAGTACTTC.

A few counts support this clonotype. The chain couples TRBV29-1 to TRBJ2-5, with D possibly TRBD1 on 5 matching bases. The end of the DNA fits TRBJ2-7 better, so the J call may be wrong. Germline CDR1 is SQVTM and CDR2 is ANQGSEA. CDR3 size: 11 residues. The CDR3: CSVRWGDEQYF. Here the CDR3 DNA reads TGCAGCGTTCGCTGGGGCGACGAGCAGTACTTC.

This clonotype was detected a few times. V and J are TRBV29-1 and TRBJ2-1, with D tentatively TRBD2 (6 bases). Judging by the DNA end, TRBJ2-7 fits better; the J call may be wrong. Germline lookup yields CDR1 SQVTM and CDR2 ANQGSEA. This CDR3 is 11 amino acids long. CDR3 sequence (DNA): TGCAGCGTCTGGGGCGGGGTAGAGCAGTACTTC. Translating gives CSVWGGVEQYF.

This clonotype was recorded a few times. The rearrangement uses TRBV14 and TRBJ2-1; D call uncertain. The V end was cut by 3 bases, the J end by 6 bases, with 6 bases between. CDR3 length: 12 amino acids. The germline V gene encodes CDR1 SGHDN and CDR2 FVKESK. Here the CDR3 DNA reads TGTGCCAGCAGCCACCTGACCAATGAGCAGTTCTTC. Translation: CASSHLTNEQFF.

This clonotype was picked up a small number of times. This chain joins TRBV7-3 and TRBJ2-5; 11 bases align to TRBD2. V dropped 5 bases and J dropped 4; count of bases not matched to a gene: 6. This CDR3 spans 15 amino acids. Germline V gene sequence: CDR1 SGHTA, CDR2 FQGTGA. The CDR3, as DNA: TGTGCCAGCAGCCACGAAGGACTAGCGGGAGAGACCCAGTACTTC. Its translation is CASSHEGLAGETQYF.

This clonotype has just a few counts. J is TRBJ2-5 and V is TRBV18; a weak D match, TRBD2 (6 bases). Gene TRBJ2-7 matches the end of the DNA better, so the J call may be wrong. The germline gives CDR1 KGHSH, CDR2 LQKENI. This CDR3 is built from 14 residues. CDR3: CASSPPVPGGEQYF. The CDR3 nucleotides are TGTGCCAGCTCACCACCCGTCCCCGGGGGCGAGCAGTACTTC.

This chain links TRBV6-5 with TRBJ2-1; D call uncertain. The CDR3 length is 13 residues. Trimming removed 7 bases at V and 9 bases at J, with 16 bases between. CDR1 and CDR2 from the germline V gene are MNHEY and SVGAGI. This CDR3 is CASIPSYGSEQFF. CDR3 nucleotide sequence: TGTGCCAGCATACCCAGTTATGGATCTGAGCAGTTCTTC.

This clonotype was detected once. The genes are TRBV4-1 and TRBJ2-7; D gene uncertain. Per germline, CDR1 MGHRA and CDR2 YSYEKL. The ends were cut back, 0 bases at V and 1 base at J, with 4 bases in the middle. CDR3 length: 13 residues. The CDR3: CASSQDQSYEQYF. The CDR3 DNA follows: TGCGCCAGCAGCCAAGACCAATCCTACGAGCAGTACTTC.

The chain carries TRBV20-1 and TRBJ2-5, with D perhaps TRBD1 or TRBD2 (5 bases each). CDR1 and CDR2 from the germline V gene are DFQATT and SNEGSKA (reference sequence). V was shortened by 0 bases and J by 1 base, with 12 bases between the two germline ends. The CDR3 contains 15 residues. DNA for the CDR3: TGCAGTGCTAGAGACGGCCGAGGGGCCCAAGAGACCCAGTACTTC. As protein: CSARDGRGAQETQYF.

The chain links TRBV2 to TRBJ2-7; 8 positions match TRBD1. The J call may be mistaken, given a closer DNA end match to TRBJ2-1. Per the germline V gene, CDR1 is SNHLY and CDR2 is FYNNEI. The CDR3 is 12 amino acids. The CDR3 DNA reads TGTGCCAGCAGAGGACAGGGTAATGAGCAGTTCTTC. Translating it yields CASRGQGNEQFF.

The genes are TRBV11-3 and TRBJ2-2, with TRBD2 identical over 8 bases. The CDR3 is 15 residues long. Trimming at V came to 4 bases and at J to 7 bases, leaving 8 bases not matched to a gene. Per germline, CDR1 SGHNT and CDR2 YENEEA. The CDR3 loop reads CASSSASGRIGELFF. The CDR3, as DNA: TGTGCCAGCAGCTCCGCGAGCGGGAGAATCGGGGAGCTGTTTTTT.

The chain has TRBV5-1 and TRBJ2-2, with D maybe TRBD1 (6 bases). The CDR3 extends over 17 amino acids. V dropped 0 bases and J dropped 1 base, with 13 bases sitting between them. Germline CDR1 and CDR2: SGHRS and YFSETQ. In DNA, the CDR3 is TGCGCCAGCAGCTTGGGCCCGGGACAAATGAACACCGGGGAGCTGTTTTTT. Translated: CASSLGPGQMNTGELFF.

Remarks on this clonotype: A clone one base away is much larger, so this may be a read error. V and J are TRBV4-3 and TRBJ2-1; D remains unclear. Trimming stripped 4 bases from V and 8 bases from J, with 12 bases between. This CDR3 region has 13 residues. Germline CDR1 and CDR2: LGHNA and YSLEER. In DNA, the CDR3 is TGCGCCAGCAGCCGAGTTTTTAGCCATGAGCAGTTCTTC. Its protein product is CASSRVFSHEQFF.

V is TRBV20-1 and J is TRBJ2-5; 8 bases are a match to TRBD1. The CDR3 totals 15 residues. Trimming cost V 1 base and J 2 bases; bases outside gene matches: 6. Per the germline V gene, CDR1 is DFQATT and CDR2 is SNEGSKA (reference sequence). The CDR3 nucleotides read TGCAGTGCTAGAGTTCCGGGACAGGAACAAGAGACCCAGTACTTC. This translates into CSARVPGQEQETQYF.

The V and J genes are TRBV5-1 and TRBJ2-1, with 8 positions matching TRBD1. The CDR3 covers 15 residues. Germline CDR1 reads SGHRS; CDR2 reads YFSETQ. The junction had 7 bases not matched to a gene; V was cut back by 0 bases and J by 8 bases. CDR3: CASSLVGQGRDEQFF. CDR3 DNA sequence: TGCGCCAGCAGCTTGGTTGGACAGGGCCGGGATGAGCAGTTCTTC.

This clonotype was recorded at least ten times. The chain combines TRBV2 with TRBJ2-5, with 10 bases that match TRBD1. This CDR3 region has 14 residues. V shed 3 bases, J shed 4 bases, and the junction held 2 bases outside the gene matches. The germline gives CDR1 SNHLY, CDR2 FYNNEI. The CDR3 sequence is CASSEWDRGETQYF. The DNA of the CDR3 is TGTGCCAGCAGTGAGTGGGACAGGGGAGAGACCCAGTACTTC.

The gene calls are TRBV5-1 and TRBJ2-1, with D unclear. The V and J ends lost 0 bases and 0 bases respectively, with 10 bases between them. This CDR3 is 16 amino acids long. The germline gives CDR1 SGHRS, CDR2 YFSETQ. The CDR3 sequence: CASSLGASSSYNEQFF. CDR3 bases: TGCGCCAGCAGCTTGGGGGCCAGTAGCTCCTACAATGAGCAGTTCTTC. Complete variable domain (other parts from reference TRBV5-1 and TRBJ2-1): KAGVTQTPRYLIKTRGQQVTLSCSPISGHRSVSWYQQTPGQGLQFLFEYFSETQRNKGNFPGRFSGRQFSNSRSEMNVSTLELGDSALYLCASSLGASSSYNEQFFGPGTRLTVL.

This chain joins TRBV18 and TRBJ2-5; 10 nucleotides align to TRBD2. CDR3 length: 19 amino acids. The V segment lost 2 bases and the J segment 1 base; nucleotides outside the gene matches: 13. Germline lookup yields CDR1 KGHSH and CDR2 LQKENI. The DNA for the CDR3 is TGTGCCAGCTCACCATTGGCACTAGCGGGGATTACCTTCCAAGAGACCCAGTACTTC. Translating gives CASSPLALAGITFQETQYF.

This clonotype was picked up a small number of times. The CDR3, as DNA: TGTGCCAGCAGCAGCGAGCGGGAGGGGAATGAGCAGTTCTTC. This sequence encodes CASSSEREGNEQFF. The rearrangement uses TRBV3-1 and TRBJ2-1, with 10 positions matching TRBD2. Unmatched junction bases numbered 5, after V lost 5 bases and J lost 7 bases. CDR1 and CDR2 (germline): LGHDT, YNNKEL (reference sequence). The CDR3 runs to 14 residues.

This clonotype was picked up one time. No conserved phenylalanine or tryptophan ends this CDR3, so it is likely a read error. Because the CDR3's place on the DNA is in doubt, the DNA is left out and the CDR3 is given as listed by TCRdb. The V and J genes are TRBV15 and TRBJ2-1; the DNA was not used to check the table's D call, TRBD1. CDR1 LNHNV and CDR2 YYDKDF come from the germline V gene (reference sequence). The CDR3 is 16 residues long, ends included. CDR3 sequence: CATSRGRTGRGETQDL.

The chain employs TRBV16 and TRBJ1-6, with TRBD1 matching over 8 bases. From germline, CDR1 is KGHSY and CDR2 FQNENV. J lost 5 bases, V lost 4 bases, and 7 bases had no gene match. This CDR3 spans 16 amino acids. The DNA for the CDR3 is TGTGCCAGCAGCCGACGACAGGGGTGGGATAATTCACCCCTCCACTTT. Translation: CASSRRQGWDNSPLHF.

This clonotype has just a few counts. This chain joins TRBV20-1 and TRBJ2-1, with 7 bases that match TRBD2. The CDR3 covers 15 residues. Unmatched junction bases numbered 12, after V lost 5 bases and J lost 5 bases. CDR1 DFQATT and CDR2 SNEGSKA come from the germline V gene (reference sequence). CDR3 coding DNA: TGCAGTGCTGACCGTGGGGCTAGCGGAAACAATGAGCAGTTCTTC. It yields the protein CSADRGASGNNEQFF.

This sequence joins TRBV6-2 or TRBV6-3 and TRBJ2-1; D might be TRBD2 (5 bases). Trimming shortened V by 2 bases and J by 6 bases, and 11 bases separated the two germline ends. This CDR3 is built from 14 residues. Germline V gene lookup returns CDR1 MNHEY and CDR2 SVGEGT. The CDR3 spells CASSYGRLPNEQFF. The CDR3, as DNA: TGTGCCAGCAGTTACGGCCGACTACCCAATGAGCAGTTCTTC.

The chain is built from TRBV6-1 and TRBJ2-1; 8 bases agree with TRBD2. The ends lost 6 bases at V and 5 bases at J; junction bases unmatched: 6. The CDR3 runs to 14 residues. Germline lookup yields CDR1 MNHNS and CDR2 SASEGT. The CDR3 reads CASRYSGKNNEQFF. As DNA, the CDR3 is TGTGCCAGCAGGTATAGCGGGAAGAACAATGAGCAGTTCTTC.

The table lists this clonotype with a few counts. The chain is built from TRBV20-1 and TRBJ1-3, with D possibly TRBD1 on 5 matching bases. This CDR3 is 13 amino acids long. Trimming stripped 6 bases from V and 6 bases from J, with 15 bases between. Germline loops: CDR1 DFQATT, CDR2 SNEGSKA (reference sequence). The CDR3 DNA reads TGCAGTGCAATTCAGGGAGGTGAAAACACCATATATTTT. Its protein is CSAIQGGENTIYF.

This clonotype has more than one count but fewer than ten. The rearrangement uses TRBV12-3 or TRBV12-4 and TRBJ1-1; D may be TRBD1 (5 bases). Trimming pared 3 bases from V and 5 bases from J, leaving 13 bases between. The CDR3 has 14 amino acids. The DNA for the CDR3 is TGTGCCAGCAGTTTGGGGACGGCGGGGACTGAAGCTTTCTTT. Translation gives CASSLGTAGTEAFF.

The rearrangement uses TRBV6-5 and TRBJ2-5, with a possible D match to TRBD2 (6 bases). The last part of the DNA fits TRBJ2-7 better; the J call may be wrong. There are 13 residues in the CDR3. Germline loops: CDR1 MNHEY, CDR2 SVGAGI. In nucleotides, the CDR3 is TGTGCCAGCAGTTGCTCCGCGGGGTACGAGCAGTACTTC. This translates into CASSCSAGYEQYF.

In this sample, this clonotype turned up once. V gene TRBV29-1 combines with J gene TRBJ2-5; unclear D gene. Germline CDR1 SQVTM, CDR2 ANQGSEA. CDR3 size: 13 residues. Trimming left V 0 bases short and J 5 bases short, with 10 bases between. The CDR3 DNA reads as TGCAGCGTTGAAGATTTAATAATGGAGACCCAGTACTTC. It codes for CSVEDLIMETQYF.

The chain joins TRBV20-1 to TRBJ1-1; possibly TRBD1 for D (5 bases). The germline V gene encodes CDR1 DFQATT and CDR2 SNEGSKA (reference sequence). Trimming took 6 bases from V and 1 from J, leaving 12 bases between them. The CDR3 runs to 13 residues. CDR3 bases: TGCAGTGCCCCATCCGGGGGGAACACTGAAGCTTTCTTT. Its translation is CSAPSGGNTEAFF.

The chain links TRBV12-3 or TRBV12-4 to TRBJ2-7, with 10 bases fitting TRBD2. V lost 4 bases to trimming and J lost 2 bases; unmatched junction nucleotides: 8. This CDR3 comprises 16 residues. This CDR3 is CASSSYGLAVPYEQYF. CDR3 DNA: TGTGCCAGCAGTTCCTACGGACTAGCGGTACCCTACGAGCAGTACTTC.